This T cell receptor (beta chain) was identified in a study of cytomegalovirus exposure and HLA in healthy donors. The donors were in the approximately 130-subject validation cohort; that cohort was separate from the approximately 670-subject first cohort. Produced via immunoSEQ multiplex PCR; TCRdb's table is partial and in-frame only. The sample lists approximately 280,000 clones, approximately 90% seen once, with approximately 0.9% in the top ten. General study findings and limits: As confirmed in vitro, a few CMV-associated chains were specific for CMV antigens.

From germline, CDR1 is SGHDN and CDR2 FVKESK. V lost 4 bases to trimming and J lost 4 bases, with 11 bases between them. The CDR3 runs to 14 residues. For this clone: Its antigen is currently unknown.

This clonotype was sampled from a woman between 18 and 30 years old in good health and CMV-seronegative. The chain joins TRBV14 to TRBJ2-1, with D possibly TRBD2 on 5 matching bases. Sequencing was carried out using PBMCs. This CDR3 is CASSPGERYNEQFF. CDR3 sequence (DNA): TGTGCCAGCAGCCCCGGGGAGCGGTACAATGAGCAGTTCTTC. The variable domain in full, completed from reference TRBV14 and TRBJ2-1, reads EAGVTQFPSHSVIEKGQTVTLRCDPISGHDNLYWYRRVMGKEIKFLLHFVKESKQDESGMPNNRFLAERTGGTYSTLKVQPAELEDSGVYFCASSPGERYNEQFFGPGTRLTVL.